This TCR beta chain was sequenced in a study of cytomegalovirus exposure and HLA in healthy donors. Study-wide findings and caveats: As a later analysis showed, a missense DCLRE1C variant was linked to trimming of TCR beta V- and J-genes. Most CMV-associated TCR beta chains were later found to appear HLA-restricted. The study designated roughly 150 TCR beta chains cytomegalovirus-associated.

Use of 60 Vbeta and 13 Jbeta primers characterized the PCR. Sequenced by immunoSEQ multiplex PCR; TCRdb stores in-frame clones only, minus some. The sample has 65,000 to 95,000 clones, around 79% seen once. The V gene's germline CDR1 is MRHNA and CDR2 SNTAGT. This CDR3 is built from 16 residues. V lost 0 bases, J lost 9 bases, and 18 bases lay in between. Concerning this clone itself: Its target is unknown.

Though nominally healthy at sampling, donors likely had unrecorded immune exposures. The genes are TRBV6-4 and TRBJ2-1; maybe TRBD1 (5 bases). The specimen was PBMCs. The receptor comes from a young man in good health and CMV-seronegative. In DNA, the CDR3 is TGTGCCAGCAGTGACTCGATGCGGCAGGGTATAGGTGAGCAGTTCTTC. This gives the protein CASSDSMRQGIGEQFF.